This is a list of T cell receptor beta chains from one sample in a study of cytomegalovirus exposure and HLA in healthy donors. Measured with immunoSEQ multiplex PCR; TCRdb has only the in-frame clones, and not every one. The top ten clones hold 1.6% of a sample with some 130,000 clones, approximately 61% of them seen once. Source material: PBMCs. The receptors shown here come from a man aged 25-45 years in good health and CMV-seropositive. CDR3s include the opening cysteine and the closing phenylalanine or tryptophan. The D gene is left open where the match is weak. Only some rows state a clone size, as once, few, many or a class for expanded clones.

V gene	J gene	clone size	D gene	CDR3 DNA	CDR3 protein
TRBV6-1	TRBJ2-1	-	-	TGTGCCAGCAGTGAAGGTCTAGTTAGCTCCTACAATGAGCAGTTCTTC	CASSEGLVSSYNEQFF
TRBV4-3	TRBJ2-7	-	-	TGCGCCAGCAGCCAGGACCCCTCACTAGGCGAGCAGTACTTC	CASSQDPSLGEQYF
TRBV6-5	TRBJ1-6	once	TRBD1	TGTGCCAGCAGTTCCACGGGACAGGGGAATTCACCCCTCCACTTT	CASSSTGQGNSPLHF
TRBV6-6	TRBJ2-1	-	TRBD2	TGTGCCAGCACCATAATCGGGGGGTATGAGCAGTTCTTC	CASTIIGGYEQFF
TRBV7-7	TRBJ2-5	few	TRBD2	TGTGCTAGCAGCGGCACCCCCCCGGGGGGAACCCAGTACTTC	CASSGTPPGGTQYF
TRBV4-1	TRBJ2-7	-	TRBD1	TGCGCCAGCAGCCCCGGACAGGGAACCTACGAGCAGTACTTC	CASSPGQGTYEQYF
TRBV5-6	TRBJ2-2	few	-	TGTGCCAGCAGCTCGTCGGTACTAGCAACAACCGGGGAGCTGTTTTTT	CASSSSVLATTGELFF
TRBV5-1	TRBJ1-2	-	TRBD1	TGCGCCAGCAGCGGGCGGACAGGGGAGGGGTATGGCTACACCTTC	CASSGRTGEGYGYTF
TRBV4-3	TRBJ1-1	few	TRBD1	TGCGCCAGCAGCCAAGCCGGGACAGGGGAGGACACTGAAGCTTTCTTT	CASSQAGTGEDTEAFF
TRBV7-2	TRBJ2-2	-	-	TGTGCCAGCAGCTTAGCCAGGGCCACCGGGGAGCTGTTTTTT	CASSLARATGELFF
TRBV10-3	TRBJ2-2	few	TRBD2	TGTGCCATCAGGGGGACTAGCTCGGCACCCGGGGAGCTGTTTTTT	CAIRGTSSAPGELFF
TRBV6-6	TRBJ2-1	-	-	TGTGCCAGCAGAAAACTAGCTACCTACAATGAGCAGTTCTTC	CASRKLATYNEQFF
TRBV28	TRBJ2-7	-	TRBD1	TGTGCCAGCAGTTTATTGGGACAGCTAACATCCTACGAGCAGTACTTC	CASSLLGQLTSYEQYF
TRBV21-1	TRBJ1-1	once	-	TGTGCCAGCAGCAGAGGCTCGGCCTTGAACACTGAAGCTTTCTTT	CASSRGSALNTEAFF
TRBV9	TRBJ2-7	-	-	TGTGCCAGCAGGGATCAAGCAGGCTACGAGCAGTACTTC	CASRDQAGYEQYF
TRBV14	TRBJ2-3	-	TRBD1	TGTGCCAGCAGCTTCGCCTGGGACAGGGATCGGAGCACAGATACGCAGTATTTT	CASSFAWDRDRSTDTQYF
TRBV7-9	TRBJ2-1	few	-	TGTGCCAGCGGGGGACAGACTAGCGTCCTCTCAGGAGGTGACAATGAGCAGTTCTTC	CASGGQTSVLSGGDNEQFF
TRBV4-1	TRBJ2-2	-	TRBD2	TGCGCCAGCAGCCAAGATTGGGACTATTTGGGGACCGGGGAGCTGTTTTTT	CASSQDWDYLGTGELFF
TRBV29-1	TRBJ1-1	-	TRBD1	TGCAGCGCTCAGGGGGCGCGAGGCACTGAAGCTTTCTTT	CSAQGARGTEAFF
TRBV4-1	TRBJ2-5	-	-	TGCGCCAGCAGCAGGGGAACCAGCTTAATAGCAGAAGAGACCCAGTACTTC	CASSRGTSLIAEETQYF
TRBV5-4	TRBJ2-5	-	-	TGTGCCAGCAGCGCCGGACAGCCCCAAGAGACCCAGTACTTC	CASSAGQPQETQYF
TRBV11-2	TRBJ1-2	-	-	TGTGCCAGCAGCTTAGCACACAGAAACTATGGCTACACCTTC	CASSLAHRNYGYTF
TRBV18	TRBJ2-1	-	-	TGTGCCAGCTCACCAGCTAGCCGTTTTGGGCAGTTCTTC	CASSPASRFGQFF
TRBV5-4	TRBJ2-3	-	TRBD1	TGTGCCAGCAGCCCCTCCGGGACAGGGACTACCCTTGGGGCAGATACGCAGTATTTT	CASSPSGTGTTLGADTQYF
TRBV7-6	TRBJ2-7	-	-	TGTGCCAGCAGCGAGCGAGCAATTAACTACGAGCAGTACTTC	CASSERAINYEQYF
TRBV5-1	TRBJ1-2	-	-	TGCGCCAGCAGCTTGCTAACTAACTATGGCTACACCTTC	CASSLLTNYGYTF
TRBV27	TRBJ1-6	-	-	TGTGCCAGCAGTTTAGGGGCAGGGTATTCACCCCTCCACTTT	CASSLGAGYSPLHF